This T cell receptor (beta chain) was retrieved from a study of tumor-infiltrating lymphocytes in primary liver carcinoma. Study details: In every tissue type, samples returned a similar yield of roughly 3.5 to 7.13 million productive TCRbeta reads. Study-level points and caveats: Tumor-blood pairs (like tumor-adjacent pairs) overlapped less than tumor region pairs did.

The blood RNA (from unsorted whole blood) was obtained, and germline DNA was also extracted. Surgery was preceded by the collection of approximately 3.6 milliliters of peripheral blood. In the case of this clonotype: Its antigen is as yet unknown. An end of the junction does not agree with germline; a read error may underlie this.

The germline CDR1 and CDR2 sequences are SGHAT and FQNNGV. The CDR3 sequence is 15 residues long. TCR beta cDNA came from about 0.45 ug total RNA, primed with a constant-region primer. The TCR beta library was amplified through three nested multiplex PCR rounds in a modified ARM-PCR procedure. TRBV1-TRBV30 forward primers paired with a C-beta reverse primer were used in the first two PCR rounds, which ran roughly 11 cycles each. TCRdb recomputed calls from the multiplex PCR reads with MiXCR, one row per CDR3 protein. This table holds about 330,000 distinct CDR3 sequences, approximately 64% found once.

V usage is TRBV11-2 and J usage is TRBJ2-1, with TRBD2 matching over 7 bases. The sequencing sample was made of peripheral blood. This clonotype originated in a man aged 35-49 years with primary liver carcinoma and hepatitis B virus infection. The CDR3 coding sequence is TGTGCCAGCAGCCCGCGGAGGGCCGGGGGGAATGAACAGTTCTTC. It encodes CASSPRRAGGNEQFF.